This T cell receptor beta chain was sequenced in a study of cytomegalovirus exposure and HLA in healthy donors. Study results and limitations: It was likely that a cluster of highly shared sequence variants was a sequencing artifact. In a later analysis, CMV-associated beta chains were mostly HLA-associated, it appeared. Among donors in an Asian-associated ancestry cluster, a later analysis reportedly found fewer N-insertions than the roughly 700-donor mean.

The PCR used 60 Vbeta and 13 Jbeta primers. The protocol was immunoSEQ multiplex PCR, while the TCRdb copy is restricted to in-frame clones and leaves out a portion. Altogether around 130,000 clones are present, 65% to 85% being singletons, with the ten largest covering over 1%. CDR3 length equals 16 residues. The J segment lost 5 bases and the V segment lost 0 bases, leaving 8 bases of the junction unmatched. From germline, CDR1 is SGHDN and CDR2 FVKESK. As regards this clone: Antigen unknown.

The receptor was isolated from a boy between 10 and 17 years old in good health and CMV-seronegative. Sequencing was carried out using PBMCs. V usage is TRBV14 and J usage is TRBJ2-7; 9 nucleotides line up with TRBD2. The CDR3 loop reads CASSQDVLAGKDEQYF. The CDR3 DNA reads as TGTGCCAGCAGCCAAGACGTCCTAGCGGGAAAGGACGAGCAGTACTTC.